Presented here are 21 T cell receptor beta chains from one specimen sequenced in a study of early T cells in non-severe SARS-CoV-2 infection. TCRdb passed the 5' RACE reads through MiXCR, listing each CDR3 protein once. The sample lists 30,000 to 40,000 distinct CDR3 sequences, approximately 6% seen once, with 4.4% in the top ten. The starting material was whole blood, obtained at baseline. Receptors originate from an adult who was a healthcare worker with PCR-confirmed SARS-CoV-2 infection or an uninfected control (not recorded which).

At least ten counts were recorded for this clonotype. This sequence joins TRBV6-2 or TRBV6-3 and TRBJ1-5; D uncertain. CDR1 is MNHEY and CDR2 is SVGEGT in the germline V gene. The CDR3 is 13 residues long. Trimming took off 0 bases at V and 5 bases at J, with 5 bases between the two ends. CDR3 nucleotides: TGTGCCAGCAGTTACTCGAATCATCAGCCCCAGCATTTT. This sequence encodes CASSYSNHQPQHF.

With respect to this clonotype: The junction departs from germline at one end; a sequencing error may be responsible. This rearrangement joins TRBV7-2 to TRBJ2-3; 9 positions match TRBD2. In germline, CDR1 is SGHTA, CDR2 FQGNSA. This CDR3 has 14 residues. The CDR3 here is CASSAGLAGVTLYF. DNA of the CDR3: TGTGCCAGCAGCGCGGGGTTAGCGGGGGTTACGCTGTATTTT.

This clonotype showed up many times. V is TRBV25-1 and J is TRBJ1-2; no reliable D call. This CDR3 contains 11 residues. The V gene's germline CDR1 is MGHDK and CDR2 SYGVNS. The V gene lost 1 base and the J gene lost 10 bases, with 7 bases spanning the gap. The CDR3 sequence: CASSESLSYTF. The CDR3 DNA sequence: TGTGCCAGCAGTGAATCTCTGTCCTACACCTTC.

This clonotype was observed at least ten times. The J gene is TRBJ2-4, the V gene TRBV5-1, with D uncertain. The CDR3 covers 15 residues. Germline assignment: CDR1 SGHRS and CDR2 YFSETQ. V gave up 1 base and J gave up 6 bases, with 14 bases separating them. The CDR3 DNA reads TGCGCCAGCAGCTTGAGTCCAATATCAGCAAACATTCAGTACTTC. Its protein product is CASSLSPISANIQYF.

This clonotype has at least ten counts. The chain uses TRBV11-2 and TRBJ2-7; 7 bases are a match to TRBD2. The CDR3 runs 15 residues. From germline, CDR1 is SGHAT and CDR2 FQNNGV. Trimming took 4 bases from V and 3 from J; bases not matched to a gene: 9. In DNA, the CDR3 is TGTGCCAGCAGCTCCTTGCAGCGGGGAGGCTACGAGCAGTACTTC. Amino acids: CASSSLQRGGYEQYF.

This clonotype was seen many times. V is TRBV7-9 and J is TRBJ1-6; no definite D call. Germline-derived CDR1 and CDR2 are SEHNR and FQNEAQ (reference sequence). The V end was cut by 6 bases, the J end by 3 bases, with 9 bases between. The CDR3 contains 14 residues. CDR3 bases: TGTGCCAGCAGGTCGGCAGGCTATAATTCACCCCTCCACTTT. Encoded protein: CASRSAGYNSPLHF.

This clonotype was seen many times. V gene TRBV7-9 combines with J gene TRBJ2-7; D may correspond to TRBD1 or TRBD2 (5 bases each). CDR1 and CDR2 (germline): SEHNR, FQNEAQ (reference sequence). V lost 5 bases and J 0 bases, leaving 14 bases between the germline ends. The CDR3 has 15 amino acids. Here the CDR3 DNA reads TGTGCCAGCAGCGCCTGGGACCTGAGCTCCTACGAGCAGTACTTC. Translation: CASSAWDLSSYEQYF.

The table lists this clonotype with many counts. The rearrangement uses TRBV7-9 and TRBJ1-2; a weak D match, TRBD1 (5 bases). Germline CDR1 is SEHNR and CDR2 is FQNEAQ (reference sequence). The CDR3 runs 16 residues. V was cut by 1 base and J by 5 bases, with 17 bases left in between. For the CDR3, the DNA is TGTGCCAGCAGCTTAGATTGGGGGGAGAGGATATATGGCTACACCTTC. Translating it yields CASSLDWGERIYGYTF.

This clonotype was seen repeatedly, ten times or more. This sequence joins TRBV20-1 and TRBJ2-1; unclear D gene. Trimming cost V 6 bases and J 6 bases, with 18 bases left between them. CDR1 DFQATT and CDR2 SNEGSKA come from the germline V gene (reference sequence). The CDR3 is 14 amino acids. CDR3 nucleotides: TGCAGTGCACCTAACCGGGTCTACAGCAATGAGCAGTTCTTC. Its translation is CSAPNRVYSNEQFF.

This clonotype has more than one count but fewer than ten. V is TRBV14 and J is TRBJ1-2; 8 bases align to TRBD1. The germline gives CDR1 SGHDN, CDR2 FVKESK. The J segment lost 8 bases and the V segment lost 0 bases, leaving 2 bases of the junction unmatched. This CDR3 region has 13 residues. The CDR3 protein is CASSQDRGHGYTF. The CDR3 nucleotides are TGTGCCAGCAGCCAAGACAGGGGGCACGGCTACACCTTC.

This clonotype was detected ten times or more. The V and J genes are TRBV20-1 and TRBJ2-1; 11 positions match TRBD1. Germline trimming cut 0 bases from V and 6 bases from J; bases unmatched to any gene: 4. CDR1 and CDR2 from the germline V gene are DFQATT and SNEGSKA (reference sequence). This CDR3 is 15 amino acids long. The CDR3 protein is CSARDLGTGGNEQFF. The CDR3 nucleotides read TGCAGTGCTAGAGATTTAGGGACAGGGGGCAATGAGCAGTTCTTC.

There are many counts of this clonotype. V is TRBV29-1 and J is TRBJ2-7, with a weak D call TRBD1 (5 bases). CDR1 SQVTM and CDR2 ANQGSEA come from the germline V gene. The CDR3 is 13 residues long. Trimming removed 3 bases at V and 1 base at J, with 10 bases between. CDR3 in amino acids: CSVDSQGSYEQYF. The CDR3 DNA reads as TGCAGCGTTGATTCCCAGGGTTCCTACGAGCAGTACTTC.

This clonotype was detected only a few times. The DNA of the CDR3 is TGTGCCAGCACCCCGGAAGGATTCTCTAATTCACCCCTCCACTTT. It is translated as CASTPEGFSNSPLHF. The chain carries TRBV6-6 and TRBJ1-6; D uncertain. Trimming stripped 7 bases from V and 6 bases from J, with 16 bases between. Germline V gives CDR1 MNHNY, CDR2 SVGAGI (reference sequence). The CDR3 sequence is 15 residues long.

At least ten counts were recorded for this clonotype. The rearrangement uses TRBV29-1 and TRBJ2-7, with TRBD2 identical over 8 bases. Trimming removed 5 bases from V and 4 bases from J; junction bases left unmatched: 7. Germline CDR1 SQVTM, CDR2 ANQGSEA. CDR3 size: 13 residues. The CDR3: CSVLVSGTYEQYF. The CDR3 nucleotides read TGCAGCGTTCTCGTTAGCGGGACATACGAGCAGTACTTC.

At least ten counts were recorded for this clonotype. The chain joins TRBV6-5 to TRBJ2-2; 7 nucleotides agree with TRBD1. Germline CDR1 reads MNHEY; CDR2 reads SVGAGI. The CDR3 length is 14 residues. V trimming: 6 bases; J trimming: 4 bases; junction bases outside the gene matches: 5. The CDR3 is CASRKTGSTGELFF. The CDR3 DNA reads as TGTGCCAGCAGGAAGACAGGGTCCACCGGGGAGCTGTTTTTT.

The chain couples TRBV29-1 to TRBJ2-6; D may be TRBD2 (5 bases). The V end was cut by 2 bases, the J end by 0 bases, with 5 bases between. CDR3 length: 14 residues. Germline CDR1 reads SQVTM; CDR2 reads ANQGSEA. CDR3: CSVERGSGANVLTF. In DNA, the CDR3 is TGCAGCGTTGAACGGGGCTCTGGGGCCAACGTCCTGACTTTC.

Many counts were recorded for this clonotype. One end of the junction is discordant with germline, which a read error may explain. The CDR3 loop is CSAEGGGYTF. CDR3 nucleotide sequence: TGCAGCGCTGAAGGGGGTGGCTACACCTTC. V usage is TRBV29-1 and J usage is TRBJ1-2; maybe TRBD1 (6 bases). CDR1 is SQVTM and CDR2 is ANQGSEA in the germline V gene. The CDR3 has 10 residues.

This clonotype was seen repeatedly, ten times or more. The chain joins TRBV29-1 to TRBJ1-1; a possible D gene is TRBD1 (6 bases). CDR1 is SQVTM and CDR2 is ANQGSEA in the germline V gene. The CDR3 extends over 11 amino acids. V lost 4 bases and J 10 bases, leaving 13 bases between the germline ends. The CDR3 nucleotides are TGCAGCGTTGTCCAGGGGTCAACAGCTTTCTTT. Its protein is CSVVQGSTAFF.

This clonotype was picked up many times. The chain is built from TRBV7-9 and TRBJ2-7; D may be TRBD1 (6 bases). Trimming left V 5 bases short and J 1 base short, with 12 bases between. CDR1 and CDR2 (germline): SEHNR, FQNEAQ (reference sequence). This CDR3 region has 14 residues. The CDR3 DNA follows: TGTGCCAGCAGCGACGACAGGATTTCCTACGAGCAGTACTTC. This encodes CASSDDRISYEQYF.

In its sample, this clonotype was seen many times. The CDR3 loop is CASSLSVTVNQPQHF. In nucleotides, the CDR3 is TGCGCCAGCAGCCTATCGGTAACGGTCAATCAGCCCCAGCATTTT. The gene calls are TRBV4-3 and TRBJ1-5; D remains unclear. CDR1 is LGHNA and CDR2 is YSLEER in the germline V gene. V lost 4 bases and J lost 3, with 13 bases in between. The CDR3 contains 15 residues.

This clonotype was recorded many times. This rearrangement joins TRBV6-1 to TRBJ2-2; 8 positions agree with TRBD1. Germline trimming cut 6 bases from V and 2 bases from J; bases unmatched to any gene: 8. CDR1 and CDR2 (germline): MNHNS, SASEGT. The CDR3 sequence is 16 residues long. CDR3 sequence reads: CASRPTGGFNTGELFF. In DNA, the CDR3 is TGTGCCAGCAGGCCAACAGGGGGTTTTAACACCGGGGAGCTGTTTTTT.